The 29 T cell receptor beta chains below come from one sample, sequenced in a study of regulatory T cells in long-lasting Graves disease. Stated time point: newly diagnosed GD, antithyroid drugs for less than 3 months. There was RNA extracted from PBMCs, and the TCR library was made from it. Building of the TCR beta libraries involved iRepertoire HTBI primers and Arm-PCR of CDR3 regions. Each CDR3 protein gets one entry after TCRdb re-called the multiplex PCR reads with MiXCR. The repertoire holds 530,000 or so distinct CDR3 sequences, with less than 15% as singletons. A further study also used this sample, focusing on T cells in Graves' hyperthyroidism and ophthalmopathy.

Sequenced here: peripheral blood mononuclear cells (PBMCs), sampled at new diagnosis, from a patient treated with antithyroid drugs. Receptors originate from a man aged 25-45 years with Graves disease.

This clonotype was seen repeatedly, ten times or more. The chain has TRBV24-1 and TRBJ1-1; 8 nucleotides agree with TRBD1. Germline V gene data show CDR1 as KGHDR and CDR2 as SFDVKD. With V trimmed by 3 bases and J by 2 bases, 10 bases remained unmatched. This CDR3 has 17 amino acids. The chain's CDR3 is CATSDGRAGGINTEAFF. The CDR3 DNA is TGTGCCACCAGTGATGGAAGGGCAGGGGGCATCAACACTGAAGCTTTCTTT.

The chain combines TRBV14 with TRBJ2-5, with D uncertain. V was pared by 1 base and J by 5 bases, with 14 bases between. The V gene's germline CDR1 is SGHDN and CDR2 FVKESK. The CDR3 consists of 15 residues. CDR3 DNA: TGTGCCAGCAGCCAAGCCGGGCCGAGGCCGGAGACCCAGTACTTC. Amino acids: CASSQAGPRPETQYF.

This clonotype was seen ten or more times. The J gene is TRBJ1-5, the V gene TRBV20-1; D is unresolved. V shed 2 bases and J shed 5 bases, with 10 bases lying between them. Germline V gives CDR1 DFQATT, CDR2 SNEGSKA (reference sequence). The CDR3 contains 13 residues. CDR3 region: CSARRTEDQPQHF. The CDR3 DNA reads TGCAGTGCTAGAAGGACGGAGGATCAGCCCCAGCATTTT.

This clonotype has ten or more counts. The chain uses TRBV2 and TRBJ2-3, with D possibly matching TRBD2 (5 bases). The germline CDR1 and CDR2 sequences are SNHLY and FYNNEI. Deletions cut 4 bases from V and 6 bases from J, with 14 bases between. This CDR3 contains 14 residues. The CDR3, as DNA: TGTGCCAGCAGTGCCGGGAACCCTAGGGATACGCAGTATTTT. This translates into CASSAGNPRDTQYF.

This clonotype was seen repeatedly, ten times or more. The CDR3, as DNA: TGTGCCACCAGTGATTTCTCCCGGGACAGGGGACGCTCTCTCCGCTACAATGAGCAGTTCTTC. It specifies CATSDFSRDRGRSLRYNEQFF. The J gene is TRBJ2-1, the V gene TRBV24-1; 10 positions agree with TRBD1. Germline lookup yields CDR1 KGHDR and CDR2 SFDVKD. The CDR3 extends over 21 amino acids. J was trimmed by 3 bases and V by 1 base; bases with no gene match: 17.

This clonotype was counted many times. The rearrangement links TRBV2 to TRBJ2-3; D unclear. The CDR3 sequence is 13 residues long. The germline V gene encodes CDR1 SNHLY and CDR2 FYNNEI. Trimming pared 6 bases from V and 2 bases from J, leaving 9 bases between. CDR3 sequence reads: CASSLYLTDTQYF. The CDR3 nucleotides read TGTGCCAGCAGCCTTTACCTCACAGATACGCAGTATTTT.

This clonotype was counted ten times or more. The V gene is TRBV27, the J gene TRBJ2-7; weak D call: TRBD1 (6 bases). The CDR3 has 13 residues. The germline V and J ends were trimmed by 3 bases and 6 bases, with 12 bases remaining between them. Looked up from germline, CDR1 is MNHEY and CDR2 is SMNVEV (reference sequence). DNA of the CDR3: TGTGCCAGCAGTTTCAGGGAAGGGGGCGAGCAGTACTTC. This encodes CASSFREGGEQYF.

The sample holds many counts of this clonotype. The V and J genes are TRBV7-8 and TRBJ1-6, with 11 bases identical to TRBD1. Germline values: CDR1 SGHVS, CDR2 FQNEAQ. V was clipped by 5 bases and J by 10 bases; unmatched bases: 7. The CDR3 has 15 amino acids. CDR3 nucleotides: TGTGCCAGCAGCCCCGGGGGACAGGGGGGCTCACCCCTCCACTTT. Protein sequence: CASSPGGQGGSPLHF. The entire variable domain, with the rest obtained from reference TRBV7-8 and TRBJ1-6, is as follows: GAGVSQSPRYKVAKRGQDVALRCDPISGHVSLFWYQQALGQGPEFLTYFQNEAQLDKSGLPSDRFFAERPEGSVSTLKIQRTQQEDSAVYLCASSPGGQGGSPLHFGNGTRLTVT.

Many counts were recorded for this clonotype. This chain joins TRBV12-3 or TRBV12-4 and TRBJ2-5, with 8 bases aligning to TRBD2. This CDR3 spans 15 amino acids. The V and J ends lost 5 bases and 3 bases, in that order; junction bases with no gene match: 8. CDR3 sequence reads: CASSVLLREEETQYF. DNA for the CDR3: TGTGCCAGCAGTGTCCTCTTGCGGGAGGAAGAGACCCAGTACTTC.

As for this clonotype: One end of the junction varies from germline; a read error may be responsible. The chain links TRBV9 to TRBJ2-1; no clear D. Germline loops: CDR1 SGDLS, CDR2 YYNGEE. The CDR3 is made up of 13 amino acids. The DNA of the CDR3 is TGTGCCAGAAGCGTAGCACTGAAGGGTGAGCAGTTCTTC. This sequence encodes CARSVALKGEQFF.

A few counts support this clonotype. V gene TRBV30 combines with J gene TRBJ1-6; TRBD1 is a possible D gene (5 bases). CDR1 GTSNPN and CDR2 SVGIG come from the germline V gene (reference sequence). The V end lost 7 bases, the J end lost 12 bases, and 19 bases lay between the germline ends. CDR3 length: 13 residues. This chain's CDR3 is CALVQGQLGPLHF. DNA of the CDR3: TGTGCCTTAGTGCAAGGACAATTGGGACCCCTCCACTTT.

This clonotype was recorded many times. CDR3 DNA: TGTGCCAGCAGCCAAGAGGGTAGAAACATTCAGTACTTC. This encodes CASSQEGRNIQYF. This chain joins TRBV3-1 and TRBJ2-4, with unresolved D. The germline CDR1 and CDR2 sequences are LGHDT and YNNKEL (reference sequence). The CDR3 totals 13 residues. Trimming took off 0 bases at V and 6 bases at J, with 6 bases between the two ends.

The genes are TRBV29-1 and TRBJ2-7; D remains ambiguous. V was shortened by 4 bases and J by 3 bases, with 13 bases between the two germline ends. CDR1 SQVTM and CDR2 ANQGSEA come from the germline V gene. The CDR3 length is 13 residues. CDR3 in amino acids: CSVVSIENYEQYF. The CDR3 DNA follows: TGCAGCGTTGTATCAATAGAGAACTACGAGCAGTACTTC.

This clonotype occurred a few times. The chain uses TRBV30 and TRBJ1-1, with no clear D. The CDR3 consists of 14 residues. Germline V gene data show CDR1 as GTSNPN and CDR2 as SVGIG (reference sequence). Deletions cut 2 bases from V and 7 bases from J, with 17 bases between. The CDR3 spells CAWSQKREVDEAFF. CDR3 nucleotides: TGTGCCTGGAGTCAAAAAAGGGAAGTGGATGAAGCTTTCTTT. The full variable domain, completed using reference TRBV30 and TRBJ1-1, is SQTIHQWPATLVQPVGSPLSLECTVEGTSNPNLYWYRQAAGRGLQLLFYSVGIGQISSEVPQNLSASRPQDRQFILSSKKLLLSDSGFYLCAWSQKREVDEAFFGQGTRLTVV.

In regard to this clonotype: One base away lies a much larger clone, so this may be a sequencing read error. The V and J genes are TRBV5-1 and TRBJ2-7; perhaps TRBD2 as D (5 bases). This CDR3 comprises 16 residues. V was pared by 0 bases and J by 2 bases, with 15 bases between. Germline V gives CDR1 SGHRS, CDR2 YFSETQ. The CDR3 coding sequence is TGCGCCAGCAGCTTGGTCCGGACTGGCGGAACCTACGAGCAGTACTTC. Translation: CASSLVRTGGTYEQYF.

This chain joins TRBV20-1 and TRBJ2-3; TRBD2 might be the D (6 bases). The length of the CDR3 is 11 residues. Trimming removed 3 bases at V and 14 bases at J, with 15 bases between. CDR1 and CDR2 (germline): DFQATT, SNEGSKA (reference sequence). CDR3 in DNA: TGCAGTGCTAGTTTACAGCGGGTCGGGTATTTT. This codes for CSASLQRVGYF.

In this sample, this clonotype turned up many times. The chain links TRBV20-1 to TRBJ2-7, with a tentative D call TRBD2 (6 bases). V lost 5 bases and J lost 12, with 17 bases in between. The CDR3 loop spans 11 amino acids. The germline V gene has CDR1 DFQATT and CDR2 SNEGSKA (reference sequence). The CDR3 loop is CSAAGTVGTYF. CDR3 sequence (DNA): TGCAGTGCTGCCGGGACTGTGGGAACGTACTTC.

In this sample, this clonotype turned up many times. The CDR3 nucleotides are TGTGCCAGCAGGCCTAACAGGATTCTCCGTGAAAAACTGTTTTTT. Protein: CASRPNRILREKLFF. The chain joins TRBV11-2 to TRBJ1-4; a possible D gene is TRBD1 (5 bases). V gave up 6 bases and J gave up 7 bases, with 18 bases separating them. The CDR3 runs to 15 residues. CDR1 and CDR2 from the germline V gene are SGHAT and FQNNGV.

The chain has TRBV6-1 and TRBJ2-7; D is ambiguous. The CDR3 has 12 amino acids. Trimming took off 2 bases at V and 5 bases at J, with 7 bases between the two ends. Germline CDR1 MNHNS, CDR2 SASEGT. Here the CDR3 reads CASSESRNEQYF. DNA for the CDR3: TGTGCCAGCAGTGAATCGCGCAACGAGCAGTACTTC.

This clonotype was detected many times. The chain combines TRBV5-1 with TRBJ2-7; D could derive from TRBD1 or TRBD2 (5 bases each). Germline values: CDR1 SGHRS, CDR2 YFSETQ. V shed 0 bases and J shed 1 base, with 8 bases lying between them. This CDR3 spans 14 amino acids. The CDR3 DNA follows: TGCGCCAGCAGCTTGGACAGGACTTCCTACGAGCAGTACTTC. Its protein product is CASSLDRTSYEQYF.

This clonotype was seen once. V is TRBV18 and J is TRBJ1-1, with 7 bases lining up with TRBD1. Germline CDR1 is KGHSH and CDR2 is LQKENI. The CDR3 runs 17 residues. J gave up 1 base and V 3 bases, and 11 bases lay outside the gene matches. The CDR3 nucleotides read TGTGCCAGCTCACCGACCCGCCGACAGGGAGGGAACACTGAAGCTTTCTTT. Its translation is CASSPTRRQGGNTEAFF.

This clonotype appeared many times. The genes are TRBV10-2 and TRBJ2-2; 8 bases are shared with TRBD2. This CDR3 spans 18 amino acids. Germline V CDR1 and CDR2: WSHSY, SAAADI. Losses at the gene ends were 0 bases for V and 4 bases for J; bases not matched to a gene: 10. The CDR3 protein is CASSESRGAGGVTGELFF. In DNA, the CDR3 is TGCGCCAGCAGTGAGTCCCGGGGGGCGGGAGGAGTCACCGGGGAGCTGTTTTTT.

The sample holds a few counts of this clonotype. The chain has TRBV3-1 and TRBJ2-2; D tentatively fits TRBD1 or TRBD2 (5 bases each). The CDR3 has 16 amino acids. From germline, CDR1 is LGHDT and CDR2 YNNKEL (reference sequence). With 1 base removed from V and 3 bases from J, the gap between germline ends came to 12 bases. CDR3 amino acids: CASSQVLTGHTGELFF. CDR3 in DNA: TGTGCCAGCAGCCAAGTTCTAACGGGACACACCGGGGAGCTGTTTTTT.

The V gene is TRBV7-9, the J gene TRBJ1-3; 8 bases are a match to TRBD1. CDR1 SEHNR and CDR2 FQNEAQ come from the germline V gene (reference sequence). The CDR3 is 16 amino acids. V lost 5 bases, J lost 0 bases, and 6 bases stayed unmatched. DNA for the CDR3: TGTGCCAGCAGCGGGACAGGTTTAAGCTCTGGAAACACCATATATTTT. Residues: CASSGTGLSSGNTIYF.

This clonotype has ten or more counts. CDR3 residues: CASGLVLGKISSYEQYF. Written as DNA, the CDR3 is TGTGCTAGTGGTTTGGTACTGGGCAAGATTAGCTCCTACGAGCAGTACTTC. The V and J genes are TRBV12-5 and TRBJ2-7; D remains unclear. In germline, CDR1 is LGHNT, CDR2 FRNRAP. Trimming shortened V by 0 bases and J by 0 bases, and 15 bases separated the two germline ends. The length of the CDR3 is 17 residues.

This clonotype has just a few counts. The gene calls are TRBV12-5 and TRBJ2-3; D could derive from TRBD1 or TRBD2 (6 bases each). V was cut by 6 bases and J by 0 bases, with 10 bases left in between. This CDR3 is 14 amino acids long. Germline V gene lookup returns CDR1 LGHNT and CDR2 FRNRAP. The CDR3 sequence: CASGEGHSTDTQYF. The CDR3 region has the DNA TGTGCTAGTGGGGAGGGACACAGCACAGATACGCAGTATTTT.

This clonotype was seen repeatedly, ten times or more. This chain joins TRBV11-2 and TRBJ2-7; TRBD2 matches 7 bases. Germline CDR1 and CDR2: SGHAT and FQNNGV. V lost 6 bases and J lost 4; bases outside the gene matches: 12. The CDR3 consists of 15 residues. The CDR3 region is CASRAPRGSSYEQYF. DNA of the CDR3: TGTGCCAGCAGAGCTCCGCGCGGGAGCTCATACGAGCAGTACTTC.

The sample holds a few counts of this clonotype. The V gene is TRBV2, the J gene TRBJ1-6; 9 nucleotides match TRBD1. Germline V CDR1 and CDR2: SNHLY, FYNNEI. After removal of 8 bases from V and 0 bases from J, the junction contained 8 bases not matched to a gene. CDR3 length: 17 amino acids. CDR3 protein: CASGGQGRNSYNSPLHF. CDR3 DNA sequence: TGTGCCAGCGGGGGACAGGGAAGAAACTCCTATAATTCACCCCTCCACTTT.

This clonotype has a count of ten or more. V usage is TRBV12-3 or TRBV12-4 and J usage is TRBJ2-1; D is ambiguous. The germline V and J ends were trimmed by 6 bases and 7 bases, with 13 bases remaining between them. CDR3 size: 13 residues. The CDR3 spells CASSRELGNEQFF. The DNA for the CDR3 is TGTGCCAGCAGCCGAGAGCTAGGGAATGAGCAGTTCTTC.